This record covers a single T cell receptor (beta chain). These data come from a study of blood T cell repertoires in COVID-19. Study background: From T cells, B-cell-depleted T cells, or PBMCs came the material, which was cDNA or gDNA.

Repertoires were generated with immunoSEQ multiplex PCR, while TCRdb's copy carries only in-frame clones and drops some. The sample lists some 250,000 clones; 90% to 95% were seen once. J gave up 4 bases and V 7 bases, and 5 bases lay outside the gene matches. CDR3 size: 14 residues. Germline V gene lookup returns CDR1 KGHDR and CDR2 SFDVKD. The study drew participants aged about 18 to 89 years from about two dozen US areas. The source is a human donor in a cohort exposed to, infected with or recovered from COVID-19 (not recorded which). The donor label of this sample is uncertain. The V call is TRBV24-1, the J call TRBJ2-3, with 9 bases matching TRBD1. Material for sequencing was PBMCs or T cells enriched from blood (not recorded which). This chain's CDR3 is CATSRDRVPDTQYF. CDR3 in DNA: TGTGCCACCAGCCGGGACAGGGTCCCAGATACGCAGTATTTT.